This TCR beta chain emerged from a study of cytomegalovirus exposure and HLA in healthy donors. The CDR3 length is 12 residues. Germline CDR1 GTSNPN, CDR2 SVGIG (reference sequence). The V gene lost 0 bases and the J gene lost 8 bases, with 9 bases spanning the gap. Both 60 Vbeta primers and 13 Jbeta primers went into the PCR. Profiling relied on immunoSEQ multiplex PCR, and the TCRdb table lists in-frame clones only, not all of them. The table records 100,000 to 150,000 clones, approximately 69% of them present only once. This clone was seen a handful of times. Its matching antigen is unknown. Study findings and constraints: Published work reported that the classifier diagnosed cytomegalovirus status with high specificity and sensitivity. A highly shared variant cluster was judged a likely technical artifact. Relative to equally common others, HLA-associated TCR beta chains showed greater clonal expansion in a later analysis. Analysis performed later found approximately 17,000 TCR beta sequences associated with HLA alleles at 0.05 false discovery rate.

The origin of this receptor is a man aged 40-55 years in good health and CMV-seropositive. The source material was PBMCs. V and J are TRBV30 and TRBJ2-3; D may be TRBD2 (5 bases). CDR3 DNA: TGTGCCTGGAGTGTCGGGGTGCGTACGCAGTATTTT. It translates to CAWSVGVRTQYF.